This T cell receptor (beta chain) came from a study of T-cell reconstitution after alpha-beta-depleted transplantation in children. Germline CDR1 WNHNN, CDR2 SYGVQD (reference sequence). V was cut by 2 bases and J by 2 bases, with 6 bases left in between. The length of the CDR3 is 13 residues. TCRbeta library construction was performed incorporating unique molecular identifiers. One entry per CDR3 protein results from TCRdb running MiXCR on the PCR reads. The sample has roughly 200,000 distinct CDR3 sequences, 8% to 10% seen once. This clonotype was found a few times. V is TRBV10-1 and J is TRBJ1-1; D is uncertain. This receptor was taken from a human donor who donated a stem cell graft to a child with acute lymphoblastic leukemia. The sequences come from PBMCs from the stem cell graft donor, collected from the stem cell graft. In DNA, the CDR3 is TGCGCCAGCAGTGAGGACGGTAACACTGAAGCTTTCTTT. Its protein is CASSEDGNTEAFF.